The sample holds one count of the clone carrying this T cell receptor beta chain. Trimming took 5 bases from V and 7 from J; bases not matched to a gene: 9. This CDR3 is built from 14 residues. CDR1 and CDR2 (germline): SGHTS, YDEGEE. The sample comes from a study of blood T cell repertoires in COVID-19. Overall study context: Samples representing acute and convalescent COVID-19 were sourced from the United States, Italy and Spain. PBMCs, B-cell-depleted T cells, or T cells were the source of the cDNA or gDNA that made up the material.

The authors' processing: Reference gene primer amplification yielded estimated nucleated cell counts. Libraries were prepared by immunoSEQ multiplex PCR; TCRdb keeps only in-frame clonotypes and omits some of them. V and J calls and clone size are those listed in that table; D and trimming were worked out from the DNA. The table includes about 74,000 clones, around three quarters detected once. The gene calls are TRBV5-8 and TRBJ1-5, with 7 bases lining up with TRBD1. The receptor's source is a human donor in a cohort sampled during active COVID-19. Sequenced sample: peripheral blood. CDR3 coding DNA: TGTGCCAGCAGTAAAAACAGGGGTTCCCAGCCCCAGCATTTT. This codes for CASSKNRGSQPQHF.